Below, 5 T cell receptor beta chains from the same sample are listed, as sequenced in a study of T cell repertoires in cytomegalovirus infection. TCRdb redid the calling of the reads with MiXCR, one entry per CDR3 protein. The profile shows under 850,000 distinct CDR3 sequences, 35% of them singletons. Sequenced material: PBMCs. All receptors come from a human donor in good health (CMV status not recorded). Some clones in this sample may be carry-over from other donors' samples.

The gene calls are TRBV7-2 and TRBJ2-3, with D maybe TRBD1 (6 bases). Germline V gene lookup returns CDR1 SGHTA and CDR2 FQGNSA. V was pared by 1 base and J by 3 bases, with 11 bases between. The CDR3 has 15 residues. The CDR3 nucleotides are TGTGCCAGCAGCTTAGTACCCACAGGGACAGATACGCAGTATTTT. It specifies CASSLVPTGTDTQYF.

The chain uses TRBV19 and TRBJ2-1; the D call may be TRBD1 or TRBD2 (5 bases each). V shed 5 bases and J shed 9 bases, with 8 bases lying between them. Germline V CDR1 and CDR2: LNHDA, SQIVND (reference sequence). The CDR3 has 11 residues. The CDR3 here is CASSEGSEQFF. CDR3 nucleotides: TGTGCCAGTAGTGAGGGGTCTGAGCAGTTCTTC.

The J gene is TRBJ2-1, the V gene TRBV7-9; D gene unclear. The germline CDR1 and CDR2 sequences are SEHNR and FQNEAQ (reference sequence). The CDR3 spans 11 residues. Trimming cost V 2 bases and J 9 bases, with 5 bases left between them. The chain's CDR3 is CASSLWGEQFF. The CDR3 DNA is TGTGCCAGCAGCTTATGGGGTGAGCAGTTCTTC.

This clonotype was counted a few times. The rearrangement uses TRBV6-5 and TRBJ1-1; perhaps TRBD1 as D (6 bases). The germline CDR1 and CDR2 sequences are MNHEY and SVGAGI. The CDR3 runs 16 residues. Trimming stripped 4 bases from V and 0 bases from J, with 15 bases between. CDR3 DNA: TGTGCCAGCAGTTTAAACAGGGTTTTCATGAACACTGAAGCTTTCTTT. Its protein is CASSLNRVFMNTEAFF.

This clonotype has ten or more counts. The chain joins TRBV12-3 or TRBV12-4 to TRBJ1-5, with D possibly matching TRBD1 (5 bases). Between the trimmed V and J ends, which lost 3 bases and 2 bases, there was a span of 8 bases. The CDR3 sequence is 14 residues long. The CDR3 spells CASSFLGRNQPQHF. The CDR3 nucleotides read TGTGCCAGCAGTTTTTTGGGGCGCAATCAGCCCCAGCATTTT.